Listed here is a single T cell receptor beta chain. Its antigen is unidentified. The sample comes from a study of a mutant IDH1 vaccine in newly diagnosed glioma. Whole-study context: Beginning 4-6 weeks after radiotherapy alone, or with temozolomide cycles, vaccination took place. Standard pretreatment was either radiotherapy, temozolomide, or, for most, radiochemotherapy with temozolomide. Study findings and constraints: There were vaccine-induced immune responses in under 95% of the patients. Pseudoprogression appeared independent of alterations in top peripheral clonotypes.

Noted time point: week 47, end of study. What each vaccine dose contained was 300 ug of mutant IDH1 20-mer peptide, accompanied by topical imiquimod. V was clipped by 4 bases and J by 2 bases, with 14 bases between them. The germline V gene encodes CDR1 SNHLY and CDR2 FYNNEI. CDR3 length equals 16 residues. Assay: immunoSEQ multiplex PCR; the TCRdb copy retains only in-frame clones and omits some. This repertoire shows tens of thousands of clones, 65% to 80% found once; its top ten account for roughly 10%. The material sequenced was PBMCs, taken from a glioma patient whose treatment included an IDH1 peptide vaccine. This chain links TRBV2 with TRBJ2-2; perhaps TRBD2 as D (7 bases). The TCR comes from a man aged 35 to 55 with glioma. As DNA, the CDR3 is TGTGCCAGCAGTGGTGCGGGGGCCATTAACACCGGGGAGCTGTTTTTT. This gives the protein CASSGAGAINTGELFF.